This is a list of T cell receptor beta chains from one sample in a study of radiotherapy plus CTLA-4 blockade in lung cancer. Only in-frame clones appear in the TCRdb table, and some are missing; sequencing was by immunoSEQ multiplex PCR. This sample has 71,000 or so clones, with 85% to 90% found just once. The specimen comprised peripheral blood, sampled from a patient treated with radiotherapy plus ipilimumab. Source of these receptors: a human donor with non-small cell lung cancer who had stable disease on radiotherapy plus ipilimumab. Both conserved end residues are part of each CDR3.

V,CDR3
TRBV10-3,CAISESRGNTEAFF
TRBV7-3,CASSPSYPRDRGLWTGELFF
TRBV7-2,CASSLWGKNIQYF
TRBV5-6,CASSTRRQGRFSPLHF
TRBV28,CASRATGGISNQPQHF
TRBV14,CASSHLGGAETEAFF
TRBV7-8,CASSPGTGQDEQYF
TRBV7-2,CASSSQGVAEAFF
TRBV28,CASSSTGTAYEQYF
TRBV9,CASSVGNQGSGANVLTF
TRBV2,CASSDSGYEQYF
TRBV30,CAWTGGDTQYF
TRBV30,CAWSVIWTGANVLTF
TRBV9,CASSAGSGTGIYNEQFF
TRBV5-1,CASIEADSTDTQYF
TRBV5-1,CASSLGQGYGNTIYF
TRBV9,CASSPRQGVQETQYF
TRBV21-1,CASSTGEDTEAFF
TRBV6-5,CASSYTGGAGQPQHF
TRBV4-1,CASSPGLPNTGELFF
TRBV19,CASRATGGQSYGYTF
TRBV5-4,CASSLGRGPTTDNQPQHF
TRBV18,CASSPSDRSSGNTIYF
TRBV5-1,CASSLAVRLAGARMTDTQYF
TRBV28,CASSSGGRNNQPQHF
TRBV5-1,CASKAGGPDTQYF
TRBV19,CASIHPHSSLNTEAFF
TRBV5-1,CASSTGPSTDTQYF
TRBV9,CASSVVSGVGTQYF
TRBV14,CASSHPREGRYEQYF
TRBV7-6,CASSLAGVGSPLHF
TRBV30,CAWSITTGGEQFF
TRBV2,CASSEASPGELFF
TRBV7-7,CASSLGSGGELFF
TRBV18,CASSRGTEETQYF
TRBV4-2,CASSLGQGVQETQYF
TRBV6-5,CASSEGASYNEQFF